The 2 T cell receptor beta chains presented below share a single source sample, sequenced in a study of T cell repertoires in cytomegalovirus infection. TCRdb ran MiXCR on the reads and lists one entry per CDR3 protein. In the table there are approximately 50,000 distinct CDR3 sequences, about 20% of which are singletons. These receptors' antigens are unknown. The sample in question was CD8+ T cells from cultured PBMCs, obtained from culture after CMV antigen stimulation. The receptors shown here come from a human donor in good health (CMV status not recorded). Some clones in this sample may be carry-over from other donors' samples.

The J gene is TRBJ1-2, the V gene TRBV28; 12 bases match TRBD1. CDR3 length: 16 residues. The germline V gene encodes CDR1 MDHEN and CDR2 SYDVKM. The J segment lost 2 bases and the V segment lost 5 bases, leaving 6 bases of the junction unmatched. The CDR3 nucleotides read TGTGCCAGCAGTCCAGGGGACAGGGGGCTGAACTATGGCTACACCTTC. Protein sequence: CASSPGDRGLNYGYTF.

This clonotype has ten or more counts. This rearrangement joins TRBV6-5 to TRBJ2-2; TRBD2 might be the D (5 bases). CDR1 and CDR2 (germline): MNHEY, SVGAGI. Between the trimmed V and J ends, which lost 2 bases and 2 bases, there was a span of 12 bases. This CDR3 region has 16 residues. The CDR3: CASSYPGEPNTGELFF. The CDR3 coding sequence is TGTGCCAGCAGTTACCCCGGGGAACCAAACACCGGGGAGCTGTTTTTT.